This passage covers 32 T cell receptor beta chains from one sample sequenced in a study of CD8 T cells in ankylosing spondylitis. TCRdb re-called the 5' RACE reads with MiXCR, one entry per CDR3 protein. This sample has some 130,000 distinct CDR3 sequences, with 7% to 8% found just once. Sequencing used blood, either unsorted or a sorted T cell fraction (not recorded which). The receptors shown here come from a female donor with ankylosing spondylitis or in good health (not recorded which).

Many counts were recorded for this clonotype. The chain recombines TRBV13 with TRBJ2-3, with D perhaps TRBD1 (5 bases). The CDR3 loop spans 16 amino acids. Trimming pared 2 bases from V and 3 bases from J, leaving 15 bases between. Germline V lookup: CDR1 PRHDT, CDR2 FYEKMQ (reference sequence). CDR3 DNA: TGTGCCAGCAGCTTATTCGCGCAGGGTAAAACAGATACGCAGTATTTT. Translation: CASSLFAQGKTDTQYF. Based on the CDR3 plus reference TRBV13 and TRBJ2-3, the full variable domain is AAGVIQSPRHLIKEKRETATLKCYPIPRHDTVYWYQQGPGQDPQFLISFYEKMQSDKGSIPDRFSAQQFSDYHSELNMSSLELGDSALYFCASSLFAQGKTDTQYFGPGTRLTVL.

The chain links TRBV7-6 to TRBJ2-1; D gene ambiguous. The length of the CDR3 is 14 residues. Trimming removed 1 base from V and 3 bases from J, with 7 bases in between. The germline V gene encodes CDR1 SGHVS and CDR2 FNYEAQ. The CDR3 here is CASSLGGNYNEQFF. CDR3 in DNA: TGTGCCAGCAGCTTAGGGGGAAACTACAATGAGCAGTTCTTC.

There are many counts of this clonotype. The chain joins TRBV25-1 to TRBJ1-6; the D is unclear. The V end lost 2 bases, the J end lost 2 bases, and 7 bases lay between the germline ends. Germline lookup yields CDR1 MGHDK and CDR2 SYGVNS. The CDR3 has 15 amino acids. This CDR3 reads CASSEISAYNSPLHF. CDR3 DNA: TGTGCCAGCAGTGAAATTTCTGCCTATAATTCACCCCTCCACTTT.

The chain carries TRBV27 and TRBJ2-7; D is perhaps TRBD2 (6 bases). Germline CDR1 reads MNHEY; CDR2 reads SMNVEV (reference sequence). V was pared by 4 bases and J by 3 bases, with 22 bases between. CDR3 length equals 17 residues. Here the CDR3 DNA reads TGTGCCAGCAGTTCCGATTTGGAGGAGGGGCATCACTACGAGCAGTACTTC. Amino acids: CASSSDLEEGHHYEQYF.

Many counts were recorded for this clonotype. This chain joins TRBV5-1 and TRBJ2-2, with TRBD2 matching over 8 bases. With V trimmed by 3 bases and J by 3 bases, 4 bases remained unmatched. Germline-derived CDR1 and CDR2 are SGHRS and YFSETQ. The CDR3 loop spans 15 amino acids. CDR3 residues: CASSSMRGDTGELFF. CDR3 coding DNA: TGCGCCAGCAGCTCCATGCGGGGGGACACCGGGGAGCTGTTTTTT.

This clonotype was counted many times. V gene TRBV20-1 combines with J gene TRBJ2-2, with TRBD1 as a possible D gene (6 bases). CDR1 DFQATT and CDR2 SNEGSKA come from the germline V gene (reference sequence). The V and J ends lost 2 bases and 4 bases respectively, with 11 bases between them. This CDR3 comprises 14 residues. The CDR3: CSARWGHITGELFF. In DNA form, the CDR3 reads TGCAGTGCTAGATGGGGACACATCACCGGGGAGCTGTTTTTT.

This clonotype was detected ten times or more. The chain carries TRBV3-1 and TRBJ1-1; D unclear. The CDR3 is 12 amino acids. V lost 0 bases and J lost 8, with 7 bases in between. Germline V CDR1 and CDR2: LGHDT, YNNKEL (reference sequence). CDR3 DNA: TGTGCCAGCAGCCAAGATCCAGGAGAAGCTTTCTTT. Translation gives CASSQDPGEAFF.

This clonotype was counted many times. J is TRBJ2-1 and V is TRBV7-8; D is tentatively TRBD1 or TRBD2 (5 bases each). The germline V gene has CDR1 SGHVS and CDR2 FQNEAQ. CDR3 length equals 14 residues. Trimming removed 3 bases from V and 9 bases from J, with 15 bases in between. CDR3 loop: CASSFGGAEGEQFF. The CDR3 bases are TGTGCCAGCAGCTTTGGGGGAGCAGAGGGTGAGCAGTTCTTC.

In this sample, this clonotype turned up many times. This chain links TRBV2 with TRBJ2-7; D uncertain. V gave up 4 bases and J gave up 4 bases, with 14 bases separating them. The CDR3 has 14 residues. CDR1 is SNHLY and CDR2 is FYNNEI in the germline V gene. The CDR3 bases are TGTGCCAGCAGTGGTATGGCGGCCCAGTACGAGCAGTACTTC. It yields the protein CASSGMAAQYEQYF.

The chain carries TRBV6-1 and TRBJ2-2; D remains ambiguous. The CDR3 is made up of 14 amino acids. Per germline, CDR1 MNHNS and CDR2 SASEGT. The V end lost 11 bases, the J end lost 1 base, and 14 bases lay between the germline ends. The CDR3 DNA reads TGTGCCGGAAGGAAGGGTGGGAACACCGGGGAGCTGTTTTTT. Translation gives CAGRKGGNTGELFF.

In this sample, this clonotype turned up many times. The genes are TRBV6-1 and TRBJ2-2, with 8 positions matching TRBD2. Trimming cost V 10 bases and J 1 base; bases outside gene matches: 8. Germline V gene data show CDR1 as MNHNS and CDR2 as SASEGT. The CDR3 spans 15 residues. This CDR3 reads CATGGGRWNTGELFF. The CDR3 DNA reads TGTGCCACTGGCGGGGGGCGATGGAACACCGGGGAGCTGTTTTTT.

This clonotype was counted ten times or more. CDR3 amino acids: CASSQAFRYEQYF. CDR3 bases: TGTGCCAGCAGCCAAGCCTTTAGGTACGAGCAGTACTTC. The V gene is TRBV7-3, the J gene TRBJ2-7; D is unresolved. Per the germline V gene, CDR1 is SGHTA and CDR2 is FQGTGA. The CDR3 sequence is 13 residues long. The V gene lost 5 bases and the J gene lost 4 bases, with 12 bases spanning the gap.

In its sample, this clonotype was seen many times. Here the CDR3 reads CAISESASLGTQYF. The CDR3 DNA reads as TGTGCCATCAGTGAGTCGGCCTCACTGGGTACGCAGTATTTT. The chain couples TRBV10-3 to TRBJ2-3; D call uncertain. V was clipped by 0 bases and J by 8 bases, with 12 bases between them. The CDR3 has 14 amino acids. CDR1 and CDR2 (germline): ENHRY, SYGVKD.

This clonotype was seen ten or more times. The rearrangement uses TRBV12-3 or TRBV12-4 and TRBJ2-5; weak D call: TRBD1 (6 bases). V lost 4 bases, J lost 3 bases, and 9 bases lay in between. The CDR3 has 13 residues. The CDR3 is CASSSSGEETQYF. The CDR3 bases are TGTGCCAGCAGTTCATCAGGGGAAGAGACCCAGTACTTC.

This clonotype was seen repeatedly, ten times or more. This rearrangement joins TRBV5-1 to TRBJ2-5; 9 bases match TRBD2. The CDR3 is made up of 16 amino acids. Losses at the gene ends were 3 bases for V and 3 bases for J; bases not matched to a gene: 9. The germline CDR1 and CDR2 sequences are SGHRS and YFSETQ. The CDR3 bases are TGCGCCAGCAGCTGGAAGGGACTAGCCATCAAAGAGACCCAGTACTTC. It specifies CASSWKGLAIKETQYF.

This clonotype appeared many times. The rearrangement joins TRBV7-8 to TRBJ1-5, with unresolved D. CDR1 is SGHVS and CDR2 is FQNEAQ in the germline V gene. V lost 5 bases to trimming and J lost 5 bases, with 13 bases between them. The length of the CDR3 is 14 residues. The CDR3: CASSPRTADQPQHF. In DNA form, the CDR3 reads TGTGCCAGCAGCCCAAGGACTGCTGATCAGCCCCAGCATTTT.

This clonotype was seen at least ten times. CDR3 sequence: CASSPNLRDNEQFF. CDR3 sequence (DNA): TGTGCCAGCAGCCCCAATTTACGGGACAATGAGCAGTTCTTC. The chain combines TRBV12-3 or TRBV12-4 with TRBJ2-1, with unresolved D. The CDR3 has 14 amino acids. Between the trimmed V and J ends, which lost 6 bases and 5 bases, there was a span of 14 bases.

This clonotype was recorded many times. The gene calls are TRBV20-1 and TRBJ1-4, with D hard to call. This CDR3 spans 16 amino acids. Looked up from germline, CDR1 is DFQATT and CDR2 is SNEGSKA (reference sequence). Trimming removed 6 bases at V and 5 bases at J, with 22 bases between. CDR3 loop: CSADPTFATWNEKLFF. The CDR3 coding sequence is TGCAGTGCCGATCCGACGTTCGCAACGTGGAATGAAAAACTGTTTTTT.

The V gene is TRBV20-1, the J gene TRBJ1-5; D might be TRBD1 (5 bases). Trimming removed 2 bases from V and 0 bases from J, with 11 bases in between. The CDR3 contains 15 residues. Germline CDR1 and CDR2: DFQATT and SNEGSKA (reference sequence). The CDR3 is CSARNRLNSNQPQHF. The CDR3 bases are TGCAGTGCTAGAAACAGGCTAAATAGCAATCAGCCCCAGCATTTT.

Concerning this clonotype: At one of its ends the junction is not consistent with the germline gene, which may arise from a read error. CDR3 DNA: TGTGTCAGCAGGGGGGACCTAGCCAAAAACATTCAGTACTTC. Its translation: CVSRGDLAKNIQYF. The chain uses TRBV5-4 and TRBJ2-4; possible D gene TRBD1, 7 bases. CDR3 size: 14 residues. In germline, CDR1 is SGHNT, CDR2 YYREEE (reference sequence).

This clonotype was recorded at least ten times. A read error may account for a junction end that differs from germline. The chain uses TRBV20-1 and TRBJ1-3, with D perhaps TRBD1 (5 bases). Germline V lookup: CDR1 DFQATT, CDR2 SNEGSKA (reference sequence). CDR3 length: 17 amino acids. CDR3 nucleotides: TGCTGTGCTAGAGTCGCGGGGTACCGGGACCGAGGAAACACCATATATTTT. Protein sequence: CCARVAGYRDRGNTIYF.

This clonotype was recorded a few times. The V call is TRBV4-3, the J call TRBJ2-3; 7 bases map to TRBD2. Germline V gene sequence: CDR1 LGHNA, CDR2 YSLEER. V lost 1 base and J lost 5; bases outside the gene matches: 6. This CDR3 has 15 amino acids. The DNA of the CDR3 is TGCGCCAGCAGCCAAGGGGTAGGGAGGGGAGATACGCAGTATTTT. Residues: CASSQGVGRGDTQYF.

This clonotype was seen at least ten times. The rearrangement uses TRBV2 and TRBJ2-7; D perhaps matches TRBD2 (6 bases). V was pared by 5 bases and J by 2 bases, with 16 bases between. The CDR3 runs 15 residues. Germline V gives CDR1 SNHLY, CDR2 FYNNEI. The CDR3 here is CASSSDSGAPYEQYF. Here the CDR3 DNA reads TGTGCCAGCAGTTCCGATAGCGGAGCACCCTACGAGCAGTACTTC.

At least ten counts were recorded for this clonotype. This chain links TRBV5-1 with TRBJ1-1, with D perhaps matching TRBD1 (5 bases). Trimming stripped 0 bases from V and 7 bases from J, with 7 bases between. CDR3 length: 12 residues. CDR1 is SGHRS, CDR2 YFSETQ, per germline. In nucleotides, the CDR3 is TGCGCCAGCAGCTTGGTTGGACATGAAGCTTTCTTT. As protein: CASSLVGHEAFF.

This clonotype was observed at least ten times. The genes are TRBV24-1 and TRBJ2-5, with D uncertain. V lost 5 bases and J lost 4, with 16 bases in between. This CDR3 has 15 residues. Germline-derived CDR1 and CDR2 are KGHDR and SFDVKD. The CDR3 is CATSGFGVQVETQYF. The CDR3 DNA reads as TGTGCCACCAGTGGATTCGGTGTCCAGGTAGAGACCCAGTACTTC.

There are many counts of this clonotype. The chain has TRBV7-8 and TRBJ2-7; D perhaps matches TRBD1 (6 bases). Trimming cost V 3 bases and J 2 bases, with 26 bases left between them. The CDR3 has 19 amino acids. Germline V gives CDR1 SGHVS, CDR2 FQNEAQ. CDR3 residues: CASSFGWLGRAGEPYEQYF. In DNA, the CDR3 is TGTGCCAGCAGCTTTGGGTGGCTGGGTCGCGCAGGGGAACCCTACGAGCAGTACTTC.

This clonotype was found many times. CDR3 loop: CASTLTEDQPQHF. The CDR3 DNA sequence: TGTGCCAGCACTCTGACAGAAGATCAGCCCCAGCATTTT. The chain links TRBV12-3 or TRBV12-4 to TRBJ1-5; tentative D call: TRBD1 (5 bases). The CDR3 loop spans 13 amino acids. The germline V and J ends were trimmed by 7 bases and 5 bases, with 12 bases remaining between them.

In its sample, this clonotype was seen many times. This rearrangement joins TRBV5-1 to TRBJ2-5; the match to TRBD1 covers 7 bases. V trimming: 0 bases; J trimming: 5 bases; junction bases outside the gene matches: 7. The CDR3 is 15 residues long. Germline V gene sequence: CDR1 SGHRS, CDR2 YFSETQ. CDR3 protein: CASSLGGQAGETQYF. The DNA for the CDR3 is TGCGCCAGCAGCTTGGGTGGACAGGCAGGGGAGACCCAGTACTTC.

A few counts support this clonotype. The chain links TRBV7-9 to TRBJ2-5, with 7 bases matching TRBD2. This CDR3 has 13 amino acids. From germline, CDR1 is SEHNR and CDR2 FQNEAQ (reference sequence). Unmatched junction bases numbered 1, after V lost 1 base and J lost 5 bases. In nucleotides, the CDR3 is TGTGCCAGCAGCTTAGTGGGAGGGGAGACCCAGTACTTC. Translating gives CASSLVGGETQYF.

This clonotype was found many times. The chain links TRBV9 to TRBJ2-1; 9 positions agree with TRBD1. Trimming took 0 bases from V and 2 from J; bases not matched to a gene: 3. CDR3 length equals 16 residues. Germline-derived CDR1 and CDR2 are SGDLS and YYNGEE. In DNA form, the CDR3 reads TGTGCCAGCAGCGTAGACCGGGACAGGGCCTACAATGAGCAGTTCTTC. As protein: CASSVDRDRAYNEQFF.

The sample holds many counts of this clonotype. The CDR3 DNA follows: TGTGCCAGCAGTTTATCGGATTACACTGAAGCTTTCTTT. Protein product: CASSLSDYTEAFF. This chain joins TRBV12-3 or TRBV12-4 and TRBJ1-1; D not resolved. This CDR3 has 13 residues. V lost 2 bases and J 3 bases, leaving 7 bases between the germline ends.

This clonotype was detected many times. The rearrangement uses TRBV20-1 and TRBJ2-2, with a tentative D call TRBD1 (6 bases). Trimming stripped 1 base from V and 2 bases from J, with 8 bases between. The CDR3 has 14 residues. Germline CDR1 DFQATT, CDR2 SNEGSKA (reference sequence). The CDR3 reads CSARGTANTGELFF. CDR3 nucleotides: TGCAGTGCTAGAGGGACAGCTAACACCGGGGAGCTGTTTTTT.